This T cell receptor beta chain was observed in a study of blood T cell repertoires in COVID-19. Under the authors' procedure: By means of reference gene primer amplification, nucleated cell counts were estimated. Here immunoSEQ multiplex PCR was the method, and the copy in TCRdb shows in-frame clones only, minus some. That table furnishes V, J and clone size, whereas the DNA furnished D and trimming. Of about 320,000 clones in the sample, around 86% were seen once. The study recruited people aged roughly 18 to 89 years across 24 US areas. Participants had their cohort set by participant-reported clinical history. Recovery meant two consecutive negative NP/OP PCR tests, professional clearance, or resolved symptoms. This clone is a singleton in its sample. Losses at the gene ends were 4 bases for V and 2 bases for J; bases not matched to a gene: 8. The CDR3 is 15 amino acids. Germline V gene lookup returns CDR1 SGDLS and CDR2 YYNGEE.

The material sequenced was PBMCs or T cells enriched from blood (not recorded which). J is TRBJ1-2 and V is TRBV9; 7 bases map to TRBD1. The clonotype was recovered from a woman aged 18-29 years who had recovered from COVID-19. CDR3 nucleotides: TGTGCCAGCAGCTATCCAGTGACAGGGAACTATGGCTACACCTTC. Amino acid sequence: CASSYPVTGNYGYTF.